This T cell receptor beta chain was found in a study of blood T cell repertoires in COVID-19. Study-level information: Both acute and convalescent COVID-19 samples were obtained from the United States, Italy and Spain. From T cells, B-cell-depleted T cells, or PBMCs came the material, which was cDNA or gDNA.

Profiling relied on immunoSEQ multiplex PCR, and the TCRdb table lists in-frame clones only, not all of them. Here the sample spans about 310,000 clones, approximately 91% being singletons. The germline V gene encodes CDR1 SGDLS and CDR2 YYNGEE. The CDR3 sequence is 14 residues long. Germline trimming cut 6 bases from V and 3 bases from J; bases unmatched to any gene: 3. Assignments of participants to cohorts depended upon their own reported clinical history. Recovered status in Cohort 3 required two negative PCRs, clearance, or symptom resolution. This receptor was identified in a man in his sixties who had recovered from COVID-19. The chain uses TRBV9 and TRBJ2-7; 13 bases agree with TRBD2. Sequenced: PBMCs or T cells enriched from blood (not recorded which). CDR3: CASTRTSGSYEQYF. The CDR3 DNA reads TGTGCCAGCACCCGGACTAGCGGGAGCTACGAGCAGTACTTC.